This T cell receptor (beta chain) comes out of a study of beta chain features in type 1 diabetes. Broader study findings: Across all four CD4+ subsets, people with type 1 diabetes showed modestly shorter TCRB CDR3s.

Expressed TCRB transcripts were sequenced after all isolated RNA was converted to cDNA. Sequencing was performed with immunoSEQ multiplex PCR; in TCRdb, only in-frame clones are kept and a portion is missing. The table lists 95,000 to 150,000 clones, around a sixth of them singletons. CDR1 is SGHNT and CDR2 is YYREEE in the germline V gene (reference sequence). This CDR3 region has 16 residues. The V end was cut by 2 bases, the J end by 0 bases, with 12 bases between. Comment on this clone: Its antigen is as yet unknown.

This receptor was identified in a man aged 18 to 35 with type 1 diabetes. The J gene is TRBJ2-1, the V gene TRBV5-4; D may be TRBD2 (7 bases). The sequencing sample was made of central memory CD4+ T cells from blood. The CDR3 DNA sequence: TGTGCCAGCAGCTTCGGGGGGCCAGGCTCCTACAATGAGCAGTTCTTC. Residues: CASSFGGPGSYNEQFF.